This paragraph reports one TCR beta chain. The data were obtained in a study of blood T cell repertoires in COVID-19. About the research overall: Researchers got acute and convalescent COVID-19 samples from the United States, Italy and Spain. Sample material is recorded as cDNA or gDNA derived from T cells, B-cell-depleted T cells, or PBMCs.

The germline gives CDR1 DFQATT, CDR2 SNEGSKA (reference sequence). The V and J ends lost 3 bases and 3 bases respectively, with 12 bases between them. The CDR3 is made up of 14 amino acids. Authors' analysis steps: Amplification with reference gene primers provided the estimates of nucleated cell counts. The protocol was immunoSEQ multiplex PCR, while the TCRdb copy is restricted to in-frame clones and leaves out a portion. The DNA gave D and trimming, while V, J and clone size come from that table. The data contain about 50,000 clones, around 88% of them singletons. This chain links TRBV20-1 with TRBJ2-4; no reliable D call. This receptor was identified in an elderly woman with acute or convalescent COVID-19. Source material: peripheral blood. The CDR3 reads CSASDLANKNIQYF. The DNA of the CDR3 is TGCAGTGCTAGTGACTTGGCCAACAAAAACATTCAGTACTTC.